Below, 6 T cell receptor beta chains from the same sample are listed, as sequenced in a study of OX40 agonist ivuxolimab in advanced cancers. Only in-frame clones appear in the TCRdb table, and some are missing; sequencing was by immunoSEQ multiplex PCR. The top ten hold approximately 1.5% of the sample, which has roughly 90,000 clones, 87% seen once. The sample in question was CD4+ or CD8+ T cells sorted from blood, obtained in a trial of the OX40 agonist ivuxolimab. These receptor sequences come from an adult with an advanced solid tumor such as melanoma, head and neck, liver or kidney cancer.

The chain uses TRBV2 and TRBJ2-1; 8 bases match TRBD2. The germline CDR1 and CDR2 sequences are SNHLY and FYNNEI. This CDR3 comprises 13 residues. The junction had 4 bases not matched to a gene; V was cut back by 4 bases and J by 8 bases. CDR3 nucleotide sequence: TGTGCCAGCAGTGTTATGCGGGGGGATGAGCAGTTCTTC. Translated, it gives CASSVMRGDEQFF.

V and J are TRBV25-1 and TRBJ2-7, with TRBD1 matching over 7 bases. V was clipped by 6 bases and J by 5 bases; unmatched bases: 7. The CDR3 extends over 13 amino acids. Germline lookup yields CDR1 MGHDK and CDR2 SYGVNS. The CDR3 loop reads CASRGQVGDEQYF. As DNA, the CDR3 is TGTGCCAGCAGAGGACAGGTGGGTGACGAGCAGTACTTC.

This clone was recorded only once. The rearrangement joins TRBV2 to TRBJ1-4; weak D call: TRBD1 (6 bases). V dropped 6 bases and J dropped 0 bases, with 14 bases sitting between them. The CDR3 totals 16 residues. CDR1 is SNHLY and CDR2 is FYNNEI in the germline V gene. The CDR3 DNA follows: TGTGCCAGCAGGCGACAGGTCATGTCAACTAATGAAAAACTGTTTTTT. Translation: CASRRQVMSTNEKLFF.

CDR3 amino acids: CAISASGGYEQYF. The CDR3 nucleotides are TGTGCCATCAGTGCTAGCGGGGGGTACGAGCAGTACTTC. This chain links TRBV10-3 with TRBJ2-7, with 11 bases matching TRBD2. Per germline, CDR1 ENHRY and CDR2 SYGVKD. The CDR3 extends over 13 amino acids. The ends lost 4 bases at V and 4 bases at J; junction bases unmatched: 0.

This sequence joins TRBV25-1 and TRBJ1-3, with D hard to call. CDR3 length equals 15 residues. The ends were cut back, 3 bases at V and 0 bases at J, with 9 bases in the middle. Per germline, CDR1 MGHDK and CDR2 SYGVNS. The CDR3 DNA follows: TGTGCCAGCAGTGAGCTGGGAAGCTCTGGAAACACCATATATTTT. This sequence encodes CASSELGSSGNTIYF.

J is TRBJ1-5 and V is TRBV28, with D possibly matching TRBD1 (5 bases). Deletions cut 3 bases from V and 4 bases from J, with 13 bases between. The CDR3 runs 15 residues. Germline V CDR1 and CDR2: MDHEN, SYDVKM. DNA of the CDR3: TGTGCCAGCAGTTTTTCGGGGGTACGAAATCAGCCCCAGCATTTT. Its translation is CASSFSGVRNQPQHF.